One and the same sample provided the 14 T cell receptor beta chains below, sequenced in a study of shared clonotypes between healthy human individuals. Libraries were prepared by immunoSEQ multiplex PCR; TCRdb keeps only in-frame clonotypes and omits some of them. Among about 380,000 clones listed, 95% to 97% were seen once. The specimen sequenced was memory CD8+ T cells sorted from blood. Subset here: CD45RO+ cells pooled with CCR7-negative TemRA cells. All receptors derive from a man aged 25-45 years in good health.

The chain uses TRBV28 and TRBJ2-7; 11 bases match TRBD2. The V segment lost 3 bases and the J segment 10 bases; nucleotides outside the gene matches: 14. Germline V gene lookup returns CDR1 MDHEN and CDR2 SYDVKM. The CDR3 has 16 residues. CDR3 in amino acids: CASSLTTPGLAEIQYF. Written as DNA, the CDR3 is TGTGCCAGCAGTTTGACCACCCCGGGACTAGCGGAAATACAGTACTTC.

This chain links TRBV6-5 with TRBJ2-2; TRBD2 matches at 7 bases. Germline CDR1 reads MNHEY; CDR2 reads SVGAGI. V shed 6 bases and J 6 bases; nucleotides not matched to a gene: 10. The CDR3 runs 15 residues. The CDR3, as DNA: TGTGCCAGCAGATTGATACGGGAGGTGGCCGGGGAGCTGTTTTTT. Encoded protein: CASRLIREVAGELFF.

V and J are TRBV7-9 and TRBJ2-7, with 8 positions matching TRBD2. The CDR3 has 16 residues. Germline CDR1 is SEHNR and CDR2 is FQNEAQ (reference sequence). Germline trimming cut 1 base from V and 6 bases from J; bases unmatched to any gene: 11. CDR3 in amino acids: CASSLGLAGGRREQYF. The CDR3 DNA reads as TGTGCCAGCAGCTTAGGTCTAGCGGGCGGGAGGCGCGAGCAGTACTTC.

The V call is TRBV5-1, the J call TRBJ2-3; 7 positions agree with TRBD1. This CDR3 contains 15 residues. The V segment lost 0 bases and the J segment 4 bases; nucleotides outside the gene matches: 5. Germline lookup yields CDR1 SGHRS and CDR2 YFSETQ. The CDR3 coding sequence is TGCGCCAGCAGCTTGGTGGACAGGTCTTCAGATACGCAGTATTTT. Amino acids: CASSLVDRSSDTQYF.

This chain connects TRBV6-4 to TRBJ1-2; TRBD1 agrees at 8 bases. V shed 8 bases, J shed 6 bases, and the junction held 8 bases outside the gene matches. The CDR3 contains 13 residues. Germline V lookup: CDR1 MRHNA, CDR2 SNTAGT. The CDR3 nucleotides read TGTGCCAGCGGGCCAGGGGGCTGGGATGGCTACACCTTC. It codes for CASGPGGWDGYTF.

The V call is TRBV6-5, the J call TRBJ2-7, with 8 bases fitting TRBD2. In germline, CDR1 is MNHEY, CDR2 SVGAGI. With V trimmed by 4 bases and J by 4 bases, 12 bases remained unmatched. The CDR3 is 16 amino acids. Written as DNA, the CDR3 is TGTGCCAGCAGTTTCCTAGGTAGCGGGAATACATACGAGCAGTACTTC. This translates into CASSFLGSGNTYEQYF.

The V gene is TRBV5-1, the J gene TRBJ2-7, with D possibly matching TRBD1 (5 bases). V lost 0 bases, J lost 3 bases, and 13 bases lay in between. CDR1 is SGHRS, CDR2 YFSETQ, per germline. The CDR3 has 15 amino acids. The CDR3 protein is CASSLGPRQGYEQYF. In nucleotides, the CDR3 is TGCGCCAGCAGCTTGGGACCCCGCCAGGGCTACGAGCAGTACTTC. The full variable domain, completed using reference TRBV5-1 and TRBJ2-7, is KAGVTQTPRYLIKTRGQQVTLSCSPISGHRSVSWYQQTPGQGLQFLFEYFSETQRNKGNFPGRFSGRQFSNSRSEMNVSTLELGDSALYLCASSLGPRQGYEQYFGPGTRLTVT.

To note about this clone: Sequence at one end of the junction differs from germline and may be a read error. V gene TRBV7-6 combines with J gene TRBJ2-1, with 9 bases aligning to TRBD2. Germline-derived CDR1 and CDR2 are SGHVS and FNYEAQ. The CDR3 loop spans 17 amino acids. The CDR3 DNA is TGTGCCAGCAGCGTAGCGGGAGCTATCGGTTCTAACAATGAGCAGTTCTTC. Translation gives CASSVAGAIGSNNEQFF.

The CDR3 nucleotides are TGTGCCAGCAGCCCCCTGACTAGCGGGAGGGCCGGAGATACGCAGTATTTT. It yields the protein CASSPLTSGRAGDTQYF. This chain uses TRBV5-4 with TRBJ2-3; 14 nucleotides match TRBD2. Trimming at V came to 4 bases and at J to 5 bases, leaving 9 bases not matched to a gene. This CDR3 is built from 17 residues. CDR1 is SGHNT and CDR2 is YYREEE in the germline V gene (reference sequence).

On this clone itself: Other DNA sequences from this sample encode an identical CDR3 as well. The V and J genes are TRBV18 and TRBJ2-3, with D perhaps matching TRBD1 (5 bases). Germline loops: CDR1 KGHSH, CDR2 LQKENI. Trimming shortened V by 0 bases and J by 1 base, and 5 bases separated the two germline ends. The CDR3 runs 14 residues. CDR3 sequence: CASSPPGGTDTQYF. The CDR3 DNA reads TGTGCCAGCTCACCACCAGGGGGCACAGATACGCAGTATTTT.

This chain links TRBV5-1 with TRBJ2-1, with TRBD1 matching 9 bases. V was pared by 2 bases and J by 9 bases, with 9 bases of the junction left unmatched. The CDR3 loop spans 15 amino acids. Germline V gene lookup returns CDR1 SGHRS and CDR2 YFSETQ. This chain's CDR3 is CASSLSTGGVGEQFF. The CDR3 DNA reads as TGCGCCAGCAGCTTATCGACAGGGGGAGTGGGTGAGCAGTTCTTC.

V is TRBV10-3 and J is TRBJ1-4; 9 nucleotides agree with TRBD1. Germline CDR1 is ENHRY and CDR2 is SYGVKD. CDR3 length: 13 amino acids. Unmatched junction bases numbered 1, after V lost 4 bases and J lost 7 bases. CDR3: CAISGDRAEKLFF. Written as DNA, the CDR3 is TGTGCCATCAGTGGGGACAGGGCTGAAAAACTGTTTTTT.

This clone was detected once. A junction end diverges from the germline sequence, so it may reflect a read error. This chain links TRBV28 with TRBJ1-5, with D perhaps matching TRBD1 (6 bases). CDR1 is MDHEN and CDR2 is SYDVKM in the germline V gene. CDR3 length equals 15 residues. The CDR3 is CASSLLGTYDQPQHF. Here the CDR3 DNA reads TGTGCCAGCAGCTTATTAGGGACATATGATCAGCCCCAGCATTTT.

This clone has just one count. The genes are TRBV4-1 and TRBJ2-1; a possible D gene is TRBD2 (5 bases). Germline assignment: CDR1 MGHRA and CDR2 YSYEKL. CDR3 length equals 17 residues. V was pared by 1 base and J by 6 bases, with 19 bases between. CDR3 amino acids: CASSQGAKLDSVNEQFF. The DNA for the CDR3 is TGCGCCAGCAGCCAAGGAGCGAAACTAGATTCGGTCAATGAGCAGTTCTTC.